These 14 T cell receptor beta chains were sequenced from one sample in a study of T cells in localized non-small cell lung cancer (dated by TCRdb to 2018 to 2020). Libraries were made using the immunoSEQ multiplex PCR assay. This immuneACCESS table, as held by TCRdb, lists in-frame sequences with V and J called but not all clones. Of the missing ones, under half trace to an unresolved V gene in checked studies; the others have no known cause. The sample includes 65,000 to 90,000 clones, with over 70% observed a single time. The top ten clones comprise less than 20% of the sample. Sample: PBMCs, taken before any cancer treatment. The receptors were gathered from a man between 40 and 70 years old with stage II squamous cell lung carcinoma.

This clone was counted only a few times. The chain is built from TRBV14 and TRBJ2-7, with D unclear. V lost 5 bases, J lost 5 bases, and 22 bases lay in between. Germline-derived CDR1 and CDR2 are SGHDN and FVKESK. The CDR3 spans 16 residues. The CDR3 DNA sequence: TGTGCCAGCAGCGTGGCAGGTTACACTCCTTCCGACGAGCAGTACTTC. Amino acids: CASSVAGYTPSDEQYF.

This sequence joins TRBV2 and TRBJ2-2; D gene unclear. Trimming pared 5 bases from V and 1 base from J, leaving 8 bases between. The V gene's germline CDR1 is SNHLY and CDR2 FYNNEI. The CDR3 has 14 residues. CDR3 amino acids: CASSILLNTGELFF. CDR3 in DNA: TGTGCCAGCAGTATTCTGCTGAACACCGGGGAGCTGTTTTTT. Looking up the rest from reference TRBV2 and TRBJ2-2 gives the full variable domain: EPEVTQTPSHQVTQMGQEVILRCVPISNHLYFYWYRQILGQKVEFLVSFYNNEISEKSEIFDDQFSVERPDGSNFTLKIRSTKLEDSAMYFCASSILLNTGELFFGEGSRLTVL.

The genes are TRBV2 and TRBJ1-1; perhaps TRBD1 as D (5 bases). V was clipped by 5 bases and J by 0 bases, with 7 bases between them. The CDR3 is 13 amino acids. CDR1 is SNHLY, CDR2 FYNNEI, per germline. CDR3 nucleotides: TGTGCCAGCAGTTTACAGGTGAACACTGAAGCTTTCTTT. Protein sequence: CASSLQVNTEAFF.

The rearrangement joins TRBV2 to TRBJ1-6, with D hard to call. Germline loops: CDR1 SNHLY, CDR2 FYNNEI. V was cut by 8 bases and J by 7 bases, with 12 bases left in between. This CDR3 is built from 13 residues. The CDR3 here is CASGLTENSPLHF. Here the CDR3 DNA reads TGTGCCAGCGGGTTGACCGAGAATTCACCCCTCCACTTT.

The genes are TRBV7-3 and TRBJ2-4; D possibly uses TRBD1 or TRBD2 (6 bases each). Germline CDR1 SGHTA, CDR2 FQGTGA. The CDR3 loop spans 14 amino acids. V lost 6 bases and J lost 8, with 17 bases in between. CDR3 residues: CASSRLGGIDIQYF. DNA for the CDR3: TGTGCCAGCAGTCGACTAGGGGGGATAGACATTCAGTACTTC.

This clone was detected ten times or more. J is TRBJ1-6 and V is TRBV28; unclear D gene. The germline gives CDR1 MDHEN, CDR2 SYDVKM. With 1 base removed from V and 0 bases from J, the gap between germline ends came to 10 bases. CDR3 size: 17 residues. CDR3 sequence reads: CASSLFSASSYNSPLHF. The CDR3 DNA sequence: TGTGCCAGCAGTTTATTTTCAGCCAGCTCCTATAATTCACCCCTCCACTTT.

The rearrangement links TRBV5-4 to TRBJ1-3, with D unclear. V was clipped by 4 bases and J by 0 bases, with 14 bases between them. Looked up from germline, CDR1 is SGHNT and CDR2 is YYREEE (reference sequence). The CDR3 spans 16 residues. The DNA of the CDR3 is TGTGCCAGCAGCAAGGACCTTCCTCTCTCTGGAAACACCATATATTTT. It is translated as CASSKDLPLSGNTIYF.

This clone was detected ten times or more. The chain couples TRBV30 to TRBJ2-6; tentatively, D is TRBD1 or TRBD2 (5 bases each). Per germline, CDR1 GTSNPN and CDR2 SVGIG (reference sequence). Trimming stripped 8 bases from V and 4 bases from J, with 18 bases between. The CDR3 is made up of 15 amino acids. The DNA of the CDR3 is TGTGCCAGTGTCCGGGACCGTCGGGGGGCCAACGTCCTGACTTTC. As protein: CASVRDRRGANVLTF.

This rearrangement joins TRBV6-6 to TRBJ1-2; maybe TRBD1 (5 bases). CDR3 length: 14 residues. V shed 6 bases and J shed 5 bases, with 16 bases lying between them. The germline V gene encodes CDR1 MNHNY and CDR2 SVGAGI (reference sequence). The CDR3 reads CASSYSQGGYGYTF. Here the CDR3 DNA reads TGTGCCAGCAGCTATTCGCAGGGAGGATATGGCTACACCTTC.

This chain connects TRBV6-6 to TRBJ1-1; 7 bases match TRBD1. The J segment lost 5 bases and the V segment lost 2 bases, leaving 2 bases of the junction unmatched. Germline V CDR1 and CDR2: MNHNY, SVGAGI (reference sequence). The CDR3 is made up of 13 amino acids. CDR3 amino acids: CASSYQTGTEAFF. CDR3 sequence (DNA): TGTGCCAGCAGTTACCAGACAGGGACTGAAGCTTTCTTT.

V usage is TRBV27 and J usage is TRBJ1-6, with D possibly matching TRBD1 (6 bases). V lost 4 bases and J lost 9, with 7 bases in between. The CDR3 is 12 residues long. Germline-derived CDR1 and CDR2 are MNHEY and SMNVEV (reference sequence). As DNA, the CDR3 is TGTGCCAGCAGTTCAGGGGTTTCACCCCTCCACTTT. This encodes CASSSGVSPLHF.

This clone was recorded only once. The chain is built from TRBV10-3 and TRBJ2-1; TRBD1 is a possible D gene (5 bases). The V end lost 6 bases, the J end lost 5 bases, and 14 bases lay between the germline ends. Germline CDR1 reads ENHRY; CDR2 reads SYGVKD. The CDR3 totals 14 residues. In DNA, the CDR3 is TGTGCCATCAGCCCCCAGGGAAAGAACAATGAGCAGTTCTTC. This translates into CAISPQGKNNEQFF.

The V and J genes are TRBV19 and TRBJ2-1; TRBD2 matches 7 bases. Germline V gives CDR1 LNHDA, CDR2 SQIVND (reference sequence). This CDR3 region has 14 residues. With 3 bases clipped from V and 6 bases from J, the junction kept 5 bases outside the gene matches. CDR3 coding DNA: TGTGCCAGTAGTATTGGCGGGAGCATCAATGAGCAGTTCTTC. Translated, it gives CASSIGGSINEQFF.

The chain recombines TRBV2 with TRBJ2-7; TRBD1 matches 11 bases. With 7 bases clipped from V and 6 bases from J, the junction kept 5 bases outside the gene matches. The CDR3 contains 13 residues. Germline-derived CDR1 and CDR2 are SNHLY and FYNNEI. CDR3 sequence reads: CASKSGTGGEQYF. The CDR3, as DNA: TGTGCCAGCAAGTCCGGGACAGGGGGCGAGCAGTACTTC.